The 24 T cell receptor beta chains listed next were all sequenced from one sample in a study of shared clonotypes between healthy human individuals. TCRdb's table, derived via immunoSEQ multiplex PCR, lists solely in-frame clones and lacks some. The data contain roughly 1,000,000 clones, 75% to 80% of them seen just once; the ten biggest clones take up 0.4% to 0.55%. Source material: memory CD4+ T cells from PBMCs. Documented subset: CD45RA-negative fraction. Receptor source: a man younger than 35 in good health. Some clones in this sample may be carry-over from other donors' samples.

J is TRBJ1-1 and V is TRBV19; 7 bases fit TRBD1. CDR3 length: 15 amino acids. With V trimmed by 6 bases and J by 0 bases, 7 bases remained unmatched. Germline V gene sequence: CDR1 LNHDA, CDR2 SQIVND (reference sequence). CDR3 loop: CASSTAGTVNTEAFF. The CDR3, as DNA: TGTGCCAGTAGCACCGCCGGGACAGTGAACACTGAAGCTTTCTTT.

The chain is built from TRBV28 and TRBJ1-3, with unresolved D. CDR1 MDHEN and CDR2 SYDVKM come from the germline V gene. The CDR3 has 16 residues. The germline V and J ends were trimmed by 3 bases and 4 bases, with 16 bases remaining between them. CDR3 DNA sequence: TGTGCCAGCAGTTTTGTTGGGGATCTTACGGGAAACACCATATATTTT. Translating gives CASSFVGDLTGNTIYF.

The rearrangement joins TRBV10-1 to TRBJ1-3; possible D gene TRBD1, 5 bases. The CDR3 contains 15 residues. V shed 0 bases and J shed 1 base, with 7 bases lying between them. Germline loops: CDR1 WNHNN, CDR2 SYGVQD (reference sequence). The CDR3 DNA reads TGCGCCAGCAGTGAGTCAGGGGCTTCTGGAAACACCATATATTTT. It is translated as CASSESGASGNTIYF.

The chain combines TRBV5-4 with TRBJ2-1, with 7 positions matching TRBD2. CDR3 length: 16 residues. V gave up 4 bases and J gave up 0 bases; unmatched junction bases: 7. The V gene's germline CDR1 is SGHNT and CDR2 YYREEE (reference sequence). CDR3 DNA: TGTGCCAGCAGCCCGCGGGGGACCAGCTCCTACAATGAGCAGTTCTTC. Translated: CASSPRGTSSYNEQFF.

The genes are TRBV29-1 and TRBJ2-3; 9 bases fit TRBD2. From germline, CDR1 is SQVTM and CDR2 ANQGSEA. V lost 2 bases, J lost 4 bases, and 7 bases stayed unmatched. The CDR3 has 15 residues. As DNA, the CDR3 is TGCAGCGTTGAACGGGCGGGAGGGTCGGCAGATACGCAGTATTTT. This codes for CSVERAGGSADTQYF.

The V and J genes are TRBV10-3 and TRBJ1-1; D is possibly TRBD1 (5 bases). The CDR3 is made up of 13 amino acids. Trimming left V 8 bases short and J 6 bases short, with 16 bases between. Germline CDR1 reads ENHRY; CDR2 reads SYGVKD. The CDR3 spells CAIGGGQSAEAFF. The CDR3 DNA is TGTGCCATCGGGGGAGGGCAAAGCGCTGAAGCTTTCTTT.

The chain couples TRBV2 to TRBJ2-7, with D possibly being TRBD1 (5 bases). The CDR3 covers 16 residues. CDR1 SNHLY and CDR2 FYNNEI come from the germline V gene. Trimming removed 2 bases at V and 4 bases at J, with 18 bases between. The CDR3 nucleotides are TGTGCCAGCAGTGAACCCAAGGGGTCCTCGGCTTACGAGCAGTACTTC. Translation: CASSEPKGSSAYEQYF.

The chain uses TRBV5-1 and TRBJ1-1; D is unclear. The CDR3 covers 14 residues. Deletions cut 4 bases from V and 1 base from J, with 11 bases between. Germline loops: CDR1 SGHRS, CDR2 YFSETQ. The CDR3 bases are TGCGCCAGCAGCCACCGGACGGCGAACACTGAAGCTTTCTTT. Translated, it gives CASSHRTANTEAFF.

This CDR3 reads CASSLETAGVHEQYF. CDR3 DNA sequence: TGCGCCAGCAGCTTGGAAACCGCGGGAGTACACGAGCAGTACTTC. The chain has TRBV5-1 and TRBJ2-7; TRBD2 matches 7 bases. Germline V gene lookup returns CDR1 SGHRS and CDR2 YFSETQ. With V trimmed by 0 bases and J by 5 bases, 8 bases remained unmatched. This CDR3 has 15 amino acids.

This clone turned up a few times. CDR3 in amino acids: CASSQVTGLDQPQHF. The CDR3 DNA sequence: TGTGCCAGCTCACAGGTGACAGGGTTAGATCAGCCCCAGCATTTT. This rearrangement joins TRBV18 to TRBJ1-5, with 7 nucleotides matching TRBD1. V was clipped by 4 bases and J by 5 bases; unmatched bases: 8. The V gene's germline CDR1 is KGHSH and CDR2 LQKENI. The CDR3 spans 15 residues.

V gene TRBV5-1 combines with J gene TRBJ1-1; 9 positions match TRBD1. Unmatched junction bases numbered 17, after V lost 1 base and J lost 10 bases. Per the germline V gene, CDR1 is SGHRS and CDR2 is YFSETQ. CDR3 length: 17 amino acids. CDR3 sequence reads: CASSLTSRGQGLQGAFF. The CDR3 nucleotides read TGCGCCAGCAGCTTGACGTCCCGGGGACAGGGATTGCAGGGAGCTTTCTTT.

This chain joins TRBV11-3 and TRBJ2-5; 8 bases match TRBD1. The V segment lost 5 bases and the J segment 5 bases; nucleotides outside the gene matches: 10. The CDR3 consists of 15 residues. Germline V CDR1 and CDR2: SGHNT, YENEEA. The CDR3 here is CASSPGTGGSETQYF. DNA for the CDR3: TGTGCCAGCAGCCCGGGGACAGGAGGAAGTGAGACCCAGTACTTC.

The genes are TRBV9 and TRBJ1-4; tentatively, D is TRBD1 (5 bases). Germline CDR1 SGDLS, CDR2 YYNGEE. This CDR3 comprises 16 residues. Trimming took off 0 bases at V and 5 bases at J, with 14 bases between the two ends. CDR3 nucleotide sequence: TGTGCCAGCAGCGTAGTGGGTGCAGGGTCGAATGAAAAACTGTTTTTT. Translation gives CASSVVGAGSNEKLFF.

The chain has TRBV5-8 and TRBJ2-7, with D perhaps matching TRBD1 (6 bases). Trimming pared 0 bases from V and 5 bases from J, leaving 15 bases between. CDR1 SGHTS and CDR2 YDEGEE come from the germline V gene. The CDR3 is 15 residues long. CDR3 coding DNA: TGTGCCAGCAGCTTGGAAACAGGGCGATCCCACGAGCAGTACTTC. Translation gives CASSLETGRSHEQYF.

CDR3 sequence (DNA): TGCGCCAGCAGCGATGGTCTGGGACAGTTAGAGACCCAGTACTTC. This translates into CASSDGLGQLETQYF. V gene TRBV5-1 combines with J gene TRBJ2-5; 7 bases are a match to TRBD1. The V gene's germline CDR1 is SGHRS and CDR2 YFSETQ. Trimming cost V 4 bases and J 4 bases; bases outside gene matches: 10. The CDR3 totals 15 residues.

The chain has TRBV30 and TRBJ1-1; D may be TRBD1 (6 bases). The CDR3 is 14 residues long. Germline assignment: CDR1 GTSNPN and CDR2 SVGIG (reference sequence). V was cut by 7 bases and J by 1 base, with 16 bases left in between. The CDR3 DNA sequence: TGTGCCTCCCTAGGCTCGACAGGGAACACTGAAGCTTTCTTT. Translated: CASLGSTGNTEAFF. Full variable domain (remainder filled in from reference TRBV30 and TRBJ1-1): SQTIHQWPATLVQPVGSPLSLECTVEGTSNPNLYWYRQAAGRGLQLLFYSVGIGQISSEVPQNLSASRPQDRQFILSSKKLLLSDSGFYLCASLGSTGNTEAFFGQGTRLTVV.

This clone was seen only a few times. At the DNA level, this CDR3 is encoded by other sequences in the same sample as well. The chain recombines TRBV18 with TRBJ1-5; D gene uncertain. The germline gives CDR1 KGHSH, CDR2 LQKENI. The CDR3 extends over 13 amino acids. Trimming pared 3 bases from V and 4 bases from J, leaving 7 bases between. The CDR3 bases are TGTGCCAGCTCACCCGGACTTAATCAGCCCCAGCATTTT. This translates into CASSPGLNQPQHF.

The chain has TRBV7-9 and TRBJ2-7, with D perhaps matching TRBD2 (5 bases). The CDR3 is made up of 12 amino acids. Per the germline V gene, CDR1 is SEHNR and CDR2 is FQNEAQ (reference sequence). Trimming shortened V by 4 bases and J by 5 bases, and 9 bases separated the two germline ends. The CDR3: CASSSLAHEQYF. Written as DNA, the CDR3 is TGTGCCAGCAGCTCGCTAGCCCACGAGCAGTACTTC.

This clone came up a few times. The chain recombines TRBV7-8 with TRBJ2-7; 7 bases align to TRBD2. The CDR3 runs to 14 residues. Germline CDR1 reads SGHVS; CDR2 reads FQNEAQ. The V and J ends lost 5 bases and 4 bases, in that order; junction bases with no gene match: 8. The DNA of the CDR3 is TGTGCCAGCAGCCCCCCCGGGACTACGTACGAGCAGTACTTC. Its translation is CASSPPGTTYEQYF.

The CDR3 DNA sequence: TGTGCCAGCAGTGGCGAGACAGCTCTACGAGAGCAGTACTTC. This codes for CASSGETALREQYF. The chain has TRBV2 and TRBJ2-7, with D possibly being TRBD1 (5 bases). Germline V gene data show CDR1 as SNHLY and CDR2 as FYNNEI. V lost 4 bases and J lost 7, with 17 bases in between. The CDR3 totals 14 residues. The full variable domain, with the rest looked up from reference TRBV2 and TRBJ2-7, is EPEVTQTPSHQVTQMGQEVILRCVPISNHLYFYWYRQILGQKVEFLVSFYNNEISEKSEIFDDQFSVERPDGSNFTLKIRSTKLEDSAMYFCASSGETALREQYFGPGTRLTVT.

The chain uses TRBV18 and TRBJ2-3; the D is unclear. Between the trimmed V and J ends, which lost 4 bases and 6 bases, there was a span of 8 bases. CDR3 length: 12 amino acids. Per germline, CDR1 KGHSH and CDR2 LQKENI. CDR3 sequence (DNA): TGTGCCAGCTCACAAGGCCCCGATACGCAGTATTTT. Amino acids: CASSQGPDTQYF.

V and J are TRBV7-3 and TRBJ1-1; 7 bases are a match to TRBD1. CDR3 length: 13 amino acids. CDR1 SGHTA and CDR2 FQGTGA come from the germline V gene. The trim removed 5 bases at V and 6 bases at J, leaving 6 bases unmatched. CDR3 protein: CASSRTGSAEAFF. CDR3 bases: TGTGCCAGCAGCCGGACAGGTTCCGCTGAAGCTTTCTTT.

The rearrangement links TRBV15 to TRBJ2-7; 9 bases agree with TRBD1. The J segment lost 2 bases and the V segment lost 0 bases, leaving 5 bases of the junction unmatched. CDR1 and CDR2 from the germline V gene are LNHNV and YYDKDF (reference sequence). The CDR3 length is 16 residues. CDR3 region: CATSRDRTGDTYEQYF. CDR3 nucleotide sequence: TGTGCCACCAGCAGAGATCGGACAGGGGACACCTACGAGCAGTACTTC.

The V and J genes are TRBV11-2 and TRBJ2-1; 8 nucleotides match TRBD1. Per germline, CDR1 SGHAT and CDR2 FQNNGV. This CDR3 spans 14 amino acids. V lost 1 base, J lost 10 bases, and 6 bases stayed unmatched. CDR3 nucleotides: TGTGCCAGCAGCTTAGGGCAGGGGGCCAGGGAGCAGTTCTTC. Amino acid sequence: CASSLGQGAREQFF.